This T cell receptor (beta chain) originates from a study of blood T cell repertoires in COVID-19. As for the study in general: Spain, Italy and the United States supplied samples that represented acute and convalescent COVID-19. Sources were T cells, B-cell-depleted T cells, or PBMCs; the material itself was cDNA or gDNA.

In the study's own analysis: Researchers report that nucleated cell counts were estimated from reference gene primer amplification. Clones were read by immunoSEQ multiplex PCR, and TCRdb kept only the in-frame ones, dropping some. V, J and clone size are those of that table, while D and trimming were read from the DNA. The sample has some 250,000 clones; around 90% are singletons. The CDR3 runs 16 residues. V shed 0 bases and J 2 bases; nucleotides not matched to a gene: 3. CDR1 is SGHRS, CDR2 YFSETQ, per germline. This TCR was recovered from a man aged 55 to 69 who had recovered from COVID-19. The chain carries TRBV5-1 and TRBJ2-3; TRBD2 aligns across 10 bases. Sequenced sample: peripheral blood. In DNA form, the CDR3 reads TGCGCCAGCAGCTTGGCTCTAGCGGGGGACACAGATACGCAGTATTTT. Its protein is CASSLALAGDTDTQYF.